What follows are 18 T cell receptor beta chains derived from one specimen sequenced in a study of cytomegalovirus exposure and HLA in healthy donors. Vbeta (60) and Jbeta (13) primers were used in the PCR. Here immunoSEQ multiplex PCR was the method, and the copy in TCRdb shows in-frame clones only, minus some. The sample includes over 70,000 clones, approximately 77% seen only once; the top ten take 3.7%. Sequenced material: PBMCs. The receptors come from a man aged 30 to 45 in good health and CMV-seronegative.

This chain links TRBV5-1 with TRBJ2-7; D remains unclear. Germline V gene data show CDR1 as SGHRS and CDR2 as YFSETQ. The CDR3 extends over 15 amino acids. Trimming removed 4 bases at V and 0 bases at J, with 14 bases between. Here the CDR3 reads CASSPGSAYSYEQYF. CDR3 nucleotides: TGCGCCAGCAGCCCGGGTTCTGCGTACTCCTACGAGCAGTACTTC.

The chain recombines TRBV4-1 with TRBJ2-7; weak D call: TRBD1 (8 bases). The CDR3 spans 20 residues. CDR1 and CDR2 from the germline V gene are MGHRA and YSYEKL. The ends were cut back, 3 bases at V and 2 bases at J, with 29 bases in the middle. The CDR3 bases are TGCGCCAGCAGCCAGGAACAGGGGGTCTTTCGTCTAGCGGAAACCTACGAGCAGTACTTC. Translated, it gives CASSQEQGVFRLAETYEQYF.

On this clone itself: Germline is not matched at one junction end, which may reflect a read error. This rearrangement joins TRBV7-9 to TRBJ2-3, with 8 bases fitting TRBD2. Germline values: CDR1 SEHNR, CDR2 FQNEAQ (reference sequence). The CDR3 length is 14 residues. DNA for the CDR3: TGTTCCAGCAGCTTTGGACTAGCTTTAGATACGCAGTATTTT. Translated: CSSSFGLALDTQYF. Full variable domain (missing parts from reference TRBV7-9 and TRBJ2-3): DTGVSQNPRHKITKRGQNVTFRCDPISEHNRLYWYRQTLGQGPEFLTYFQNEAQLEKSRLLSDRFSAERPKGSFSTLEIQRTEQGDSAMYLCSSSFGLALDTQYFGPGTRLTVL.

The DNA of the CDR3 is TGCGCCAGCAGCTTCCCCGGAGTGGGAGAGACCCAGTACTTC. The encoded protein is CASSFPGVGETQYF. The chain employs TRBV5-1 and TRBJ2-5; D unclear. The CDR3 has 14 amino acids. The germline V and J ends were trimmed by 2 bases and 4 bases, with 12 bases remaining between them. CDR1 and CDR2 (germline): SGHRS, YFSETQ. The full variable domain, with the rest looked up from reference TRBV5-1 and TRBJ2-5, is KAGVTQTPRYLIKTRGQQVTLSCSPISGHRSVSWYQQTPGQGLQFLFEYFSETQRNKGNFPGRFSGRQFSNSRSEMNVSTLELGDSALYLCASSFPGVGETQYFGPGTRLLVL.

The chain employs TRBV6-6 and TRBJ1-2, with 7 positions matching TRBD1. Germline CDR1 and CDR2: MNHNY and SVGAGI (reference sequence). Germline trimming cut 2 bases from V and 8 bases from J; bases unmatched to any gene: 11. The CDR3 runs to 15 residues. CDR3 region: CASSYGQDTLRGYTF. In DNA form, the CDR3 reads TGTGCCAGCAGTTACGGACAGGACACCCTGAGAGGCTACACCTTC.

The chain uses TRBV10-3 and TRBJ1-2, with 11 nucleotides matching TRBD1. CDR3 size: 15 residues. Germline lookup yields CDR1 ENHRY and CDR2 SYGVKD. V lost 6 bases, J lost 1 base, and 4 bases stayed unmatched. The CDR3 bases are TGTGCCATCAGGGGACAGGGGGAGGATAACTATGGCTACACCTTC. This gives the protein CAIRGQGEDNYGYTF.

The chain links TRBV19 to TRBJ1-4, with D unresolved. The CDR3 is 14 residues long. Germline V gene data show CDR1 as LNHDA and CDR2 as SQIVND (reference sequence). Trimming took 3 bases from V and 7 from J, leaving 12 bases between them. CDR3: CASSIREGGEKLFF. The CDR3 coding sequence is TGTGCCAGTAGTATTCGGGAAGGAGGTGAAAAACTGTTTTTT.

The chain joins TRBV27 to TRBJ2-3; D is possibly TRBD1 (7 bases). Germline V gene sequence: CDR1 MNHEY, CDR2 SMNVEV (reference sequence). The CDR3 extends over 16 amino acids. The V end lost 3 bases, the J end lost 3 bases, and 16 bases lay between the germline ends. CDR3 bases: TGTGCCAGCAGTTTGTGGCAGGGGGGAGGAACAGATACGCAGTATTTT. This encodes CASSLWQGGGTDTQYF.

Details on this clone: Other nucleotide sequences in the sample specify the same CDR3. V and J are TRBV5-6 and TRBJ1-2, with 9 bases fitting TRBD1. The CDR3 consists of 14 residues. After removal of 2 bases from V and 5 bases from J, the junction contained 4 bases not matched to a gene. Germline loops: CDR1 SGHDT, CDR2 YYEEEE. The CDR3 loop is CASSLGDRAYGYTF. CDR3 bases: TGTGCCAGCAGCTTAGGGGACAGGGCATATGGCTACACCTTC.

The chain recombines TRBV7-2 with TRBJ2-1, with D tentatively TRBD2 (5 bases). Trimming cost V 2 bases and J 6 bases, with 17 bases left between them. The germline V gene encodes CDR1 SGHTA and CDR2 FQGNSA. The CDR3 has 16 amino acids. This chain's CDR3 is CASSLSGGRDGNEQFF. DNA for the CDR3: TGTGCCAGCAGCTTAAGTGGAGGCCGAGATGGCAATGAGCAGTTCTTC.

The rearrangement uses TRBV10-2 and TRBJ2-1; D possibly corresponds to TRBD2 (5 bases). CDR1 and CDR2 (germline): WSHSY, SAAADI. The length of the CDR3 is 15 residues. Deletions cut 4 bases from V and 4 bases from J, with 14 bases between. Here the CDR3 DNA reads TGCGCCAGCAGTGTCTTCGGACTTAAGTACAATGAGCAGTTCTTC. It translates to CASSVFGLKYNEQFF.

The chain links TRBV9 to TRBJ2-7, with a tentative D call TRBD2 (5 bases). V was clipped by 3 bases and J by 6 bases, with 10 bases between them. Germline values: CDR1 SGDLS, CDR2 YYNGEE. The CDR3 is made up of 12 amino acids. The CDR3 sequence is CASSGASSEQYF. CDR3 DNA sequence: TGTGCCAGCAGCGGGGCTAGCTCCGAGCAGTACTTC.

To note about this clone: The junction departs from the called germline gene at one end, perhaps through a read error. This chain uses TRBV28 with TRBJ2-4; D ambiguous. The V gene's germline CDR1 is MDHEN and CDR2 SYDVKM. CDR3 length: 11 residues. The CDR3 is CASSPGSKPHF. The CDR3 nucleotides read TGTGCCAGCAGCCCCGGGTCTAAGCCACACTTC. The full variable domain, its missing parts supplied by reference TRBV28 and TRBJ2-4, is DVKVTQSSRYLVKRTGEKVFLECVQDMDHENMFWYRQDPGLGLRLIYFSYDVKMKEKGDIPEGYSVSREKKERFSLILESASTNQTSMYLCASSPGSKPHFGAGTRLSVL.

This chain connects TRBV4-2 to TRBJ2-3, with 12 bases that match TRBD2. V was clipped by 1 base and J by 1 base; unmatched bases: 6. The germline V gene has CDR1 LGHNA and CDR2 YNFKEQ. The CDR3 covers 18 residues. The CDR3 DNA reads as TGTGCCAGCAGCCAAGGTCTAGCGGGGGGGCGTGGCACAGATACGCAGTATTTT. It codes for CASSQGLAGGRGTDTQYF.

The chain has TRBV19 and TRBJ2-7, with D maybe TRBD2 (6 bases). The CDR3 has 17 residues. Looked up from germline, CDR1 is LNHDA and CDR2 is SQIVND (reference sequence). The germline V and J ends were trimmed by 1 base and 9 bases, with 25 bases remaining between them. CDR3 protein: CASSIGPLERVPGRQYF. The CDR3 coding sequence is TGTGCCAGTAGTATAGGTCCCCTAGAGCGGGTACCAGGTCGGCAGTACTTC.

This clone was counted only a few times. Compared with germline, one end of the junction differs, possibly owing to a read error. J is TRBJ1-1 and V is TRBV7-9; D ambiguous. CDR3 size: 11 residues. Germline CDR1 and CDR2: SEHNR and FQNEAQ (reference sequence). The CDR3 protein is CSSSLTGEAFF. CDR3 in DNA: TGTTCCAGCAGCTTGACGGGAGAAGCTTTCTTT. Full variable domain (remainder filled in from reference TRBV7-9 and TRBJ1-1): DTGVSQNPRHKITKRGQNVTFRCDPISEHNRLYWYRQTLGQGPEFLTYFQNEAQLEKSRLLSDRFSAERPKGSFSTLEIQRTEQGDSAMYLCSSSLTGEAFFGQGTRLTVV.

The V and J genes are TRBV5-6 and TRBJ2-7; D perhaps matches TRBD1 (5 bases). Germline V gene data show CDR1 as SGHDT and CDR2 as YYEEEE. CDR3 size: 14 residues. The V gene lost 3 bases and the J gene lost 2 bases, with 12 bases spanning the gap. The chain's CDR3 is CASSWAGPTYEQYF. The CDR3 region has the DNA TGTGCCAGCAGCTGGGCAGGGCCCACCTACGAGCAGTACTTC. The variable domain in full, with the rest retrieved from reference TRBV5-6 and TRBJ2-7, is DAGVTQSPTHLIKTRGQQVTLRCSPKSGHDTVSWYQQALGQGPQFIFQYYEEEERQRGNFPDRFSGHQFPNYSSELNVNALLLGDSALYLCASSWAGPTYEQYFGPGTRLTVT.

The genes are TRBV11-2 and TRBJ1-1; D is uncertain. This CDR3 contains 13 residues. The V end was cut by 6 bases, the J end by 5 bases, with 13 bases between. The V gene's germline CDR1 is SGHAT and CDR2 FQNNGV. In DNA, the CDR3 is TGTGCCAGCAGTCTGGGCGAAGTGACTGAAGCTTTCTTT. Translating it yields CASSLGEVTEAFF.